The 22 T cell receptor beta chains below come from one sample, sequenced in a study of T cell responses to AZD1222 COVID-19 vaccine. Clones were read by immunoSEQ multiplex PCR, and TCRdb kept only the in-frame ones, dropping some. The data hold 80,000 to 100,000 clones, with over 80% observed a single time. The sequencing here drew on peripheral blood, taken 28 days after the second AZD1222 dose. The receptor set was obtained from an adult who received the AZD1222 COVID-19 vaccine.

The rearrangement joins TRBV9 to TRBJ1-1; D perhaps matches TRBD1 (5 bases). This CDR3 region has 15 residues. The V end was cut by 4 bases, the J end by 1 base, with 14 bases between. CDR1 is SGDLS, CDR2 YYNGEE, per germline. The DNA of the CDR3 is TGTGCCAGCAGCATCCGATCGGGGCGGAACACTGAAGCTTTCTTT. Protein: CASSIRSGRNTEAFF.

This chain uses TRBV5-4 with TRBJ2-1; the match to TRBD2 covers 8 bases. The germline V gene has CDR1 SGHNT and CDR2 YYREEE (reference sequence). The length of the CDR3 is 15 residues. V gave up 4 bases and J gave up 7 bases; unmatched junction bases: 10. CDR3 loop: CASSPTLGGGNEQFF. CDR3 coding DNA: TGTGCCAGCAGCCCCACACTCGGGGGGGGGAATGAGCAGTTCTTC.

CDR3 amino acids: CASSRGLAGLRDTQYF. The CDR3 nucleotides read TGTGCCAGCTCACGGGGACTAGCGGGATTACGAGATACGCAGTATTTT. The rearrangement uses TRBV18 and TRBJ2-3; 13 bases match TRBD2. There are 16 residues in the CDR3. Germline loops: CDR1 KGHSH, CDR2 LQKENI. Unmatched junction bases numbered 6, after V lost 4 bases and J lost 5 bases.

V usage is TRBV28 and J usage is TRBJ1-2; 10 bases map to TRBD1. Germline loops: CDR1 MDHEN, CDR2 SYDVKM. V gave up 6 bases and J gave up 5 bases; unmatched junction bases: 3. The CDR3 has 13 residues. The chain's CDR3 is CASSRGQGYGYTF. CDR3 nucleotide sequence: TGTGCCAGCAGCCGGGGACAGGGGTATGGCTACACCTTC.

The J gene is TRBJ1-5, the V gene TRBV7-9; D may be TRBD1 (6 bases). CDR1 and CDR2 (germline): SEHNR, FQNEAQ (reference sequence). The V gene lost 5 bases and the J gene lost 6 bases, with 17 bases spanning the gap. The CDR3 sequence is 15 residues long. CDR3: CASSPNSGVGQPQHF. The CDR3 DNA follows: TGTGCCAGCAGCCCTAATTCAGGGGTCGGTCAGCCCCAGCATTTT.

This CDR3 is CASSLVVVENTGELFF. CDR3 sequence (DNA): TGCGCCAGCAGCTTGGTGGTGGTAGAAAACACCGGGGAGCTGTTTTTT. The V and J genes are TRBV5-1 and TRBJ2-2; the D is unclear. Germline CDR1 is SGHRS and CDR2 is YFSETQ. The CDR3 runs 16 residues. Trimming cost V 0 bases and J 2 bases, with 11 bases left between them.

The chain combines TRBV5-1 with TRBJ2-1; 7 bases line up with TRBD2. CDR3 length equals 15 residues. Germline V CDR1 and CDR2: SGHRS, YFSETQ. Losses at the gene ends were 3 bases for V and 1 base for J; bases not matched to a gene: 4. CDR3 DNA: TGCGCCAGCAGCTCAAGCGGGAAGTCCTACAATGAGCAGTTCTTC. The encoded protein is CASSSSGKSYNEQFF.

V is TRBV24-1 and J is TRBJ2-1, with D maybe TRBD2 (5 bases). CDR3 size: 17 residues. Trimming removed 3 bases at V and 0 bases at J, with 14 bases between. Per germline, CDR1 KGHDR and CDR2 SFDVKD. DNA of the CDR3: TGTGCCACCAGTGATGGACTTTCCAGGCCCTCCTACAATGAGCAGTTCTTC. Translating it yields CATSDGLSRPSYNEQFF.

The V and J genes are TRBV18 and TRBJ1-2; the match to TRBD1 covers 7 bases. The ends lost 2 bases at V and 9 bases at J; junction bases unmatched: 12. Germline V CDR1 and CDR2: KGHSH, LQKENI. This CDR3 region has 15 residues. CDR3 loop: CASSPVNRDRIRYTF. The CDR3 nucleotides are TGTGCCAGCTCACCAGTAAATCGGGACAGAATCCGCTACACCTTC.

The chain recombines TRBV2 with TRBJ2-5; D is undetermined. The CDR3 loop spans 14 amino acids. V lost 5 bases and J lost 0, with 10 bases in between. The germline V gene encodes CDR1 SNHLY and CDR2 FYNNEI. The CDR3 spells CASSTQQYQETQYF. For the CDR3, the DNA is TGTGCCAGCAGTACACAGCAGTACCAAGAGACCCAGTACTTC.

J is TRBJ1-1 and V is TRBV29-1, with a possible D match to TRBD1 (6 bases). CDR1 and CDR2 from the germline V gene are SQVTM and ANQGSEA. The V and J ends lost 3 bases and 0 bases respectively, with 14 bases between them. The CDR3 length is 15 residues. DNA for the CDR3: TGCAGCGTTGATCGTCCTGACAGGCTGAACACTGAAGCTTTCTTT. Encoded protein: CSVDRPDRLNTEAFF.

This chain uses TRBV3-1 (or the pseudogene TRBV3-2) with TRBJ2-3; D possibly corresponds to TRBD2 (5 bases). V lost 5 bases to trimming and J lost 2 bases, with 17 bases between them. The CDR3 covers 16 residues. Germline CDR1 and CDR2: LGHDT and YNNKEL (reference sequence). For the CDR3, the DNA is TGTGCCAGCAGCGGGGAGTGGGCTGATCTCACAGATACGCAGTATTTT. Translation: CASSGEWADLTDTQYF.

The CDR3 nucleotides are TGCGCCAGCAGCTTGGGAGGGTATTCAGATACGCAGTATTTT. Translating it yields CASSLGGYSDTQYF. The rearrangement uses TRBV5-1 and TRBJ2-3, with D possibly matching TRBD2 (5 bases). The CDR3 is 14 residues long. V was trimmed by 0 bases and J by 4 bases, leaving 9 bases between them. CDR1 and CDR2 (germline): SGHRS, YFSETQ.

The V and J genes are TRBV9 and TRBJ1-1, with TRBD1 as a possible D gene (5 bases). Germline loops: CDR1 SGDLS, CDR2 YYNGEE. This CDR3 region has 17 residues. Trimming took off 3 bases at V and 0 bases at J, with 18 bases between the two ends. The CDR3 nucleotides read TGTGCCAGCAGCGATATCCAGGGTCCTACCATGAACACTGAAGCTTTCTTT. It translates to CASSDIQGPTMNTEAFF.

V usage is TRBV3-1 (or the pseudogene TRBV3-2) and J usage is TRBJ1-2, with D uncertain. Germline assignment: CDR1 LGHDT and CDR2 YNNKEL (reference sequence). Trimming took 1 base from V and 0 from J, leaving 9 bases between them. The length of the CDR3 is 15 residues. CDR3 protein: CASSQGHKSNYGYTF. As DNA, the CDR3 is TGTGCCAGCAGCCAAGGCCACAAATCTAACTATGGCTACACCTTC.

V and J are TRBV3-1 (or the pseudogene TRBV3-2) and TRBJ2-3, with 8 bases aligning to TRBD2. Losses at the gene ends were 3 bases for V and 4 bases for J; bases not matched to a gene: 3. This CDR3 comprises 14 residues. Germline assignment: CDR1 LGHDT and CDR2 YNNKEL (reference sequence). The CDR3 sequence is CASSQWTSPDTQYF. As DNA, the CDR3 is TGTGCCAGCAGCCAGTGGACTAGCCCAGATACGCAGTATTTT.

V usage is TRBV15 and J usage is TRBJ1-1; perhaps TRBD1 as D (5 bases). Germline V gene sequence: CDR1 LNHNV, CDR2 YYDKDF (reference sequence). The CDR3 is 14 residues long. Trimming left V 0 bases short and J 4 bases short, with 9 bases between. The CDR3 nucleotides read TGTGCCACCAGCAGAGATCGGGGGTCCACTGAAGCTTTCTTT. Protein sequence: CATSRDRGSTEAFF.

The gene calls are TRBV4-2 and TRBJ2-3; D possibly uses TRBD1 or TRBD2 (5 bases each). Germline loops: CDR1 LGHNA, CDR2 YNFKEQ. The ends were cut back, 2 bases at V and 2 bases at J, with 14 bases in the middle. The CDR3 is 16 residues long. The CDR3 loop is CASSQFQLGDTDTQYF. The DNA of the CDR3 is TGTGCCAGCAGCCAATTTCAGTTGGGGGACACAGATACGCAGTATTTT.

This clone was seen a single time. The V call is TRBV5-1, the J call TRBJ1-1, with no clear D. CDR1 SGHRS and CDR2 YFSETQ come from the germline V gene. The CDR3 totals 15 residues. Trimming shortened V by 0 bases and J by 0 bases, and 9 bases separated the two germline ends. CDR3 DNA: TGCGCCAGCAGCTTGGGTGTACCTATGAACACTGAAGCTTTCTTT. This encodes CASSLGVPMNTEAFF.

The rearrangement uses TRBV30 and TRBJ1-1, with 7 bases fitting TRBD1. The CDR3 extends over 11 amino acids. The J segment lost 10 bases and the V segment lost 2 bases, leaving 4 bases of the junction unmatched. CDR1 and CDR2 from the germline V gene are GTSNPN and SVGIG (reference sequence). CDR3 coding DNA: TGTGCCTGGAGTTGGACAGGCAGAGCTTTCTTT. It translates to CAWSWTGRAFF. Complete variable domain (other parts from reference TRBV30 and TRBJ1-1): SQTIHQWPATLVQPVGSPLSLECTVEGTSNPNLYWYRQAAGRGLQLLFYSVGIGQISSEVPQNLSASRPQDRQFILSSKKLLLSDSGFYLCAWSWTGRAFFGQGTRLTVV.

The genes are TRBV24-1 and TRBJ2-2; D gene unclear. V lost 3 bases and J lost 3, with 10 bases in between. Germline V CDR1 and CDR2: KGHDR, SFDVKD. CDR3 length: 15 amino acids. The CDR3 protein is CATSDPRTYTGELFF. The CDR3 DNA reads as TGTGCCACCAGTGATCCTCGGACCTACACCGGGGAGCTGTTTTTT.

V usage is TRBV2 and J usage is TRBJ2-3; 10 bases are shared with TRBD2. This CDR3 region has 14 residues. CDR1 and CDR2 (germline): SNHLY, FYNNEI. With 6 bases clipped from V and 0 bases from J, the junction kept 0 bases outside the gene matches. The CDR3 region has the DNA TGTGCCAGCAGGGGACTAGCGAGCACAGATACGCAGTATTTT. This codes for CASRGLASTDTQYF.